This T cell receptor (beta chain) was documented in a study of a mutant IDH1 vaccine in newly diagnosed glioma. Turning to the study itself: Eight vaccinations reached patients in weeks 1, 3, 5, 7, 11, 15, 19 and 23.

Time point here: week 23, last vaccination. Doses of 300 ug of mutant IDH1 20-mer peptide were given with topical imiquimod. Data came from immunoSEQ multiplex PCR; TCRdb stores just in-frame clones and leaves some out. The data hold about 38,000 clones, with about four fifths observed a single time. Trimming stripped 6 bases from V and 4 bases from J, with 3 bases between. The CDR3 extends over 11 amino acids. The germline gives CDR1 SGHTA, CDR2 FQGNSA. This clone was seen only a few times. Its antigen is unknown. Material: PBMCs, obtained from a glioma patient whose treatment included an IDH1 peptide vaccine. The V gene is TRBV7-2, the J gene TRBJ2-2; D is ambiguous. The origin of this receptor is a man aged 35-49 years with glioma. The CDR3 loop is CASRFTGELFF. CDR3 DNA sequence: TGTGCCAGCAGGTTCACCGGGGAGCTGTTTTTT.